This T cell receptor (beta chain) was sequenced during a study of cytomegalovirus exposure and HLA in healthy donors. Across the study: The early release's HLA-typed donors yielded 78 million or so unique TCRs.

13 Jbeta primers and 60 Vbeta primers were used for the PCR. Original analysis: A later analysis tallied approximately 80 million unique TCR beta chains, around 11 million of them shared. TCRdb's table, derived via immunoSEQ multiplex PCR, lists solely in-frame clones and lacks some. V, J and clone size are taken as reported in that table, and D and trimming were inferred from the DNA itself. Of 90,000 to 100,000 clones listed, 60% to 80% are singletons. As for this clone: Its antigen is unidentified.

Participants comprised healthy donors of bone marrow. Whole-study findings and limits: Across donors, sequencing depth was assumed by presence/absence analyses to be roughly uniform.

Input material: PBMCs. The TCR originated in a woman between 55 and 75 years old in good health and CMV-seropositive.

For the CDR3, the DNA is TGTGCCAGCAGCCCGCGGGCCCTCAGCACTGAAGCTTTCTTT. It codes for CASSPRALSTEAFF. The chain has TRBV9 and TRBJ1-1; no definite D call. Trimming left V 4 bases short and J 4 bases short, with 14 bases between. Germline V gene lookup returns CDR1 SGDLS and CDR2 YYNGEE. The CDR3 runs to 14 residues.